The present T cell receptor (beta chain) was sequenced within a study of cytomegalovirus exposure and HLA in healthy donors. Findings of the study overall: Looking again later, the authors saw that most CMV-associated TCR beta chains seemed HLA-restricted. For most TCR beta V segments, an earlier analysis put the productive rate at about 90% or about 30% of the time.

Healthy bone marrow donors made up the cohort. About this clone: Antigen: not known.

Vbeta (60) and Jbeta (13) primers were used in the PCR. Produced via immunoSEQ multiplex PCR; TCRdb's table is partial and in-frame only. The top ten clones hold approximately 2.3% of a sample with 150,000 to 170,000 clones, 70% to 85% of them seen once. V lost 5 bases, J lost 3 bases, and 16 bases lay in between. The CDR3 contains 15 residues. Germline CDR1 is LNHDA and CDR2 is SQIVND (reference sequence). Material for sequencing was PBMCs. This chain connects TRBV19 to TRBJ1-1, with a weak D call TRBD1 (6 bases). The TCR comes from a man aged 25-40 years in good health and CMV-seronegative. Written as DNA, the CDR3 is TGTGCCAGTAGTGTCACAGGGACCCTGGACACTGAAGCTTTCTTT. Protein: CASSVTGTLDTEAFF.